This TCR beta chain was captured in a study of T cells in Graves' hyperthyroidism and ophthalmopathy. Study context: Sampling of peripheral blood happened at initial diagnosis, prior to any treatment.

Trimming removed 5 bases from V and 8 bases from J, with 15 bases in between. Germline CDR1 and CDR2: LNHNV and YYDKDF (reference sequence). The length of the CDR3 is 14 residues. RNA transcripts gave rise to amplified TCR beta CDR3 regions. The HTBI primer set drove a first-round RT-PCR of the TCR CDR3. A single record per CDR3 protein comes from TCRdb applying MiXCR to the multiplex PCR reads. Here the sample spans fewer than 250,000 distinct CDR3 sequences, around 15% being singletons. The sample holds many counts of this clonotype. The antigen is unknown. Study-level results: Most clonotypes that expanded in the thyroid above 0.001 also showed up in blood.

Patients with ophthalmopathy all had a Clinical Activity Score of at least 3, a NOSPECS grade of at least 4 and duration under 3 months. Based on clinical symptoms, serum thyroxine and TRAb, thyroid ultrasound and orbital computed tomography, diagnoses were reached. Material for sequencing was blood. V usage is TRBV15 and J usage is TRBJ1-4; D is unclear. This receptor was identified in a woman aged 18-29 years with Graves' ophthalmopathy. Here the CDR3 reads CATSLAVGKEKLFF. In DNA form, the CDR3 reads TGTGCCACCAGCTTGGCAGTCGGGAAGGAAAAACTGTTTTTT.